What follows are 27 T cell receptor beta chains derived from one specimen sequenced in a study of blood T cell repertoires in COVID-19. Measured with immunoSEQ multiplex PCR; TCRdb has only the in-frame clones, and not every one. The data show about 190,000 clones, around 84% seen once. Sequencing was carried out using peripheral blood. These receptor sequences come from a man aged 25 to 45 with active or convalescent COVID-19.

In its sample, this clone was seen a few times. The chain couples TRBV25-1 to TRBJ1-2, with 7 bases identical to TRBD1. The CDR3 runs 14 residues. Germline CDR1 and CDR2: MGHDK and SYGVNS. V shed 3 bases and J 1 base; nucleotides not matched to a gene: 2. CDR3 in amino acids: CASSDTGVNYGYTF. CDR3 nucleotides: TGTGCCAGCAGTGACACAGGGGTTAACTATGGCTACACCTTC.

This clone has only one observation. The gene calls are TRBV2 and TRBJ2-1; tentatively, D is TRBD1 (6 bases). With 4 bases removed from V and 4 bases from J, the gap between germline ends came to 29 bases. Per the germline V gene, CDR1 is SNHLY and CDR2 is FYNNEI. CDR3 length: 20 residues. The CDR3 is CASSGPDQGIRVQGYNEQFF. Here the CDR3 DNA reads TGTGCCAGCAGTGGACCCGACCAGGGTATAAGGGTCCAGGGGTACAATGAGCAGTTCTTC.

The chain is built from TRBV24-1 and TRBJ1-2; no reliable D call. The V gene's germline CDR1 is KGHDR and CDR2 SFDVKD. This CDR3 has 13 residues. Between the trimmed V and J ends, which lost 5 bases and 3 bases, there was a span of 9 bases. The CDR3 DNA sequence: TGTGCCACCAGTGGCTCATCGGACTATGGCTACACCTTC. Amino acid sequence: CATSGSSDYGYTF.

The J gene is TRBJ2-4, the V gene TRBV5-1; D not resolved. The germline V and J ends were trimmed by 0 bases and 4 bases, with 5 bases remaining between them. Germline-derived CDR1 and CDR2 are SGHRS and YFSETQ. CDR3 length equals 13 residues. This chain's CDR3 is CASSLAVKNIQYF. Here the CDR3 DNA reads TGCGCCAGCAGCTTGGCCGTGAAAAACATTCAGTACTTC.

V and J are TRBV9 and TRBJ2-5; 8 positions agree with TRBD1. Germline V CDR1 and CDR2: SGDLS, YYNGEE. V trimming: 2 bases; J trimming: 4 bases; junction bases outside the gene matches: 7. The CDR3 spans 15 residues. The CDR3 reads CASSVGPTGGETQYF. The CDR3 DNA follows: TGTGCCAGCAGCGTGGGACCCACAGGGGGAGAGACCCAGTACTTC.

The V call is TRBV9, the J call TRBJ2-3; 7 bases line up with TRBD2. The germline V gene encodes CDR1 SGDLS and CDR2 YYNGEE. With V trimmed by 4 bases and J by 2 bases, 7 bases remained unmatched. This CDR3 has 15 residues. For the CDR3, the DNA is TGTGCCAGCAGCACGGGGGGACTAATCACAGATACGCAGTATTTT. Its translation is CASSTGGLITDTQYF.

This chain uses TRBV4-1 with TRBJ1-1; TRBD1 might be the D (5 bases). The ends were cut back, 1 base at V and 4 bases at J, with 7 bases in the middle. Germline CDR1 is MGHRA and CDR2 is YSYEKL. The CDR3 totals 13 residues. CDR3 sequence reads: CASSQGQSTEAFF. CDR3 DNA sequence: TGCGCCAGCAGCCAAGGACAGTCCACTGAAGCTTTCTTT.

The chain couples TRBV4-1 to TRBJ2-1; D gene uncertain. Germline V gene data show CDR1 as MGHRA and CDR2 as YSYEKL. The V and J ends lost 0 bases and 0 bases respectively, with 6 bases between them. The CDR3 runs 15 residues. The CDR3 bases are TGCGCCAGCAGCCAAGATGAGAGCTCCTACAATGAGCAGTTCTTC. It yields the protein CASSQDESSYNEQFF.

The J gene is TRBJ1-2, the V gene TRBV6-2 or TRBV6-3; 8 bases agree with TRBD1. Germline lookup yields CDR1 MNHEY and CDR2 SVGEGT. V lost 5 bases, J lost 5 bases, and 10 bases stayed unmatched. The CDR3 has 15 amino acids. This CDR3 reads CASSDPGQGRYGYTF. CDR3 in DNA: TGTGCCAGCAGTGATCCCGGACAGGGCAGGTATGGCTACACCTTC.

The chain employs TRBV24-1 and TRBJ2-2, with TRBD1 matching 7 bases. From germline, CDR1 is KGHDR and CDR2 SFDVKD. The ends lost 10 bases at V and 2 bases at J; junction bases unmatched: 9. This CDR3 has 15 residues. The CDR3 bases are TGTGCCACACATCCCGGGACAGTAAACACCGGGGAGCTGTTTTTT. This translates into CATHPGTVNTGELFF.

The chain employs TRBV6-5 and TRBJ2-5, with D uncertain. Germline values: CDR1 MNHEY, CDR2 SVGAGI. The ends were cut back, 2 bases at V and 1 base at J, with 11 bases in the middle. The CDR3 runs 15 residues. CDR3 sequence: CASSYLLSSQETQYF. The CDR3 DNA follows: TGTGCCAGCAGTTACCTTCTTAGCTCCCAAGAGACCCAGTACTTC.

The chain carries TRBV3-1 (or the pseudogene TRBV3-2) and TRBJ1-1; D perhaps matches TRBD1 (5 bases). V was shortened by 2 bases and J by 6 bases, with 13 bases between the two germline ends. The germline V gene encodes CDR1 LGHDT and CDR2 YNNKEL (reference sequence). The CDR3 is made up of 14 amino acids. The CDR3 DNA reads TGTGCCAGCAGCCAAACTATCAGGGTAGCTGAAGCTTTCTTT. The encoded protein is CASSQTIRVAEAFF.

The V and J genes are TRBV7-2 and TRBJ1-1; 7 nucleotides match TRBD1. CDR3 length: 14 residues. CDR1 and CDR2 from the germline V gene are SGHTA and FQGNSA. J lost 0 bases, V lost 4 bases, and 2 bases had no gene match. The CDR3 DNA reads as TGTGCCAGCAGCTCAGGGACAGTGAACACTGAAGCTTTCTTT. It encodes CASSSGTVNTEAFF.

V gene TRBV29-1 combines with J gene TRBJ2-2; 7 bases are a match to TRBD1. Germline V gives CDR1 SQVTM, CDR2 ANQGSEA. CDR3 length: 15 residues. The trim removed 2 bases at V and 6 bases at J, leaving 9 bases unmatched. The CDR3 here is CSVESETGTAGELFF. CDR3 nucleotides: TGCAGCGTTGAATCCGAGACAGGGACGGCCGGGGAGCTGTTTTTT.

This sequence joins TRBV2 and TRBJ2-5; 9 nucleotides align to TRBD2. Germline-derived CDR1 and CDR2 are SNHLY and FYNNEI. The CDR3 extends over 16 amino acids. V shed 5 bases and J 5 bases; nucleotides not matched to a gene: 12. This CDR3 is CASSNSAGGPMETQYF. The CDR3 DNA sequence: TGTGCCAGCAGTAATTCCGCGGGAGGGCCGATGGAGACCCAGTACTTC.

DNA for the CDR3: TGTGCCACCAGTGCCGGACGGACAGGGTGGACTGAAGCTTTCTTT. Translated, it gives CATSAGRTGWTEAFF. The rearrangement joins TRBV24-1 to TRBJ1-1; 8 bases are a match to TRBD1. Germline V gene lookup returns CDR1 KGHDR and CDR2 SFDVKD. The CDR3 has 15 residues. V lost 5 bases and J lost 5; bases outside the gene matches: 9.

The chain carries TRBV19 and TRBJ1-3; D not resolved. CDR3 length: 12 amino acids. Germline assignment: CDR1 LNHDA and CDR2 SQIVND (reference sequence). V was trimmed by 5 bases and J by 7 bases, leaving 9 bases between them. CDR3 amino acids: CASSPSGNTIYF. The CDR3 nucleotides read TGTGCCAGTAGTCCTTCGGGGAACACCATATATTTT.

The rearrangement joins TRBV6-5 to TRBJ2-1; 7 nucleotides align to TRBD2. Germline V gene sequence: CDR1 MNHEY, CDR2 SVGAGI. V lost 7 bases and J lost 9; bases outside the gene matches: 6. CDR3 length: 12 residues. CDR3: CASTPPSGEQFF. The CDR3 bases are TGTGCCAGCACCCCCCCTAGCGGTGAGCAGTTCTTC.

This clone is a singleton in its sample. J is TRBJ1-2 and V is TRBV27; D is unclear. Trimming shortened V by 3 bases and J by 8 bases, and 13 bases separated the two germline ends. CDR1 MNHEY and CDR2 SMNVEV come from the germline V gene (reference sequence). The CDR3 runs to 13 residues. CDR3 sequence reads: CASSFSGLSGYTF. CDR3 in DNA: TGTGCCAGCAGTTTTTCAGGACTTTCCGGCTACACCTTC.

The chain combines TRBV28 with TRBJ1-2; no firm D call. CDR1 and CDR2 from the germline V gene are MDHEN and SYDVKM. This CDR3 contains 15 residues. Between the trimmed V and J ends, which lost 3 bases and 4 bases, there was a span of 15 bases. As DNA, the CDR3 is TGTGCCAGCAGTTTGGTACTCCTAGGCCGCTATGGCTACACCTTC. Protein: CASSLVLLGRYGYTF.

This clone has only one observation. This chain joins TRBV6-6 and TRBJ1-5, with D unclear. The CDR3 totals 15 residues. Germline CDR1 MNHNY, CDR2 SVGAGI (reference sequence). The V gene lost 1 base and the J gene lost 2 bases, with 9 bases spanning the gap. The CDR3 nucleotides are TGTGCCAGCAGTTACTTGAGCGTTGGCAATCAGCCCCAGCATTTT. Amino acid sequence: CASSYLSVGNQPQHF.

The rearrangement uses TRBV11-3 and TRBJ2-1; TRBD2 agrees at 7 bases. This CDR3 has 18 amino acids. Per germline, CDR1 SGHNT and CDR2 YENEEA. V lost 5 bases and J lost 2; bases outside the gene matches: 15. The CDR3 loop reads CASSHPHQASGAYNEQFF. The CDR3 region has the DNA TGTGCCAGCAGCCATCCGCACCAAGCTAGCGGAGCCTACAATGAGCAGTTCTTC.

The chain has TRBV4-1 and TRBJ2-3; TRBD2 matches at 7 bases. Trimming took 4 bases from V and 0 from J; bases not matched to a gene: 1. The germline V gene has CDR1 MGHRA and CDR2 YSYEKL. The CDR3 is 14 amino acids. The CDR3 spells CASSLTSSTDTQYF. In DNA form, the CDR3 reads TGCGCCAGCAGCCTGACTAGCAGCACAGATACGCAGTATTTT.

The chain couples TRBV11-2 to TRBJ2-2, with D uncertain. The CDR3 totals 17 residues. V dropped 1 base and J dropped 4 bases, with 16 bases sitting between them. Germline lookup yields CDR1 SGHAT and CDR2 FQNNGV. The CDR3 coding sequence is TGTGCCAGCAGCTTAGGGGCCTTATTAGACGCCACCGGGGAGCTGTTTTTT. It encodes CASSLGALLDATGELFF.

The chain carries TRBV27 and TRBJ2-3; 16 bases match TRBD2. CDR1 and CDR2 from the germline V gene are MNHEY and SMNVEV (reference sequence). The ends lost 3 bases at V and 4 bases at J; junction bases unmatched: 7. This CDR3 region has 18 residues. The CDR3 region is CASSLGLAGGPASDTQYF. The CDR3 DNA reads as TGTGCCAGCAGTTTGGGACTAGCGGGAGGGCCGGCGTCAGATACGCAGTATTTT.

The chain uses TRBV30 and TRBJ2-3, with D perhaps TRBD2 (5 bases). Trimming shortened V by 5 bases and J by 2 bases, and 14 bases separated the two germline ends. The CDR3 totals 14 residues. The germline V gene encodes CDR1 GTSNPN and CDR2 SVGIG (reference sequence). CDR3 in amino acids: CAWAYGLNTDTQYF. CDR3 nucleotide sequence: TGTGCCTGGGCCTACGGACTGAACACAGATACGCAGTATTTT.

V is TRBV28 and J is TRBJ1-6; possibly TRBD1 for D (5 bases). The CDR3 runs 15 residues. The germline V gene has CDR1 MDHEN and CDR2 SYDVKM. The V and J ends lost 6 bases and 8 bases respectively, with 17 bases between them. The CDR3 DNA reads TGTGCCAGCAGCCCAACGGGGGGATCGGATTCACCCCTCCACTTT. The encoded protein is CASSPTGGSDSPLHF.